This T cell receptor beta chain appears in the sequencing data of a study of Graves' ophthalmopathy and Graves' hyperthyroidism. This clonotype was counted many times. CDR3 size: 16 residues. Germline CDR1 and CDR2: SGHDN and FVKESK. The ends lost 2 bases at V and 6 bases at J; junction bases unmatched: 4. Amplification from RNA transcripts yielded the TCR beta CDR3 regions. The library came from an HTBI-primed first-round RT-PCR and a second-round multiplex PCR. TCRdb passed the multiplex PCR reads through MiXCR, listing each CDR3 protein once. This sample has around 590,000 distinct CDR3 sequences, with about two fifths found just once.

Sequences were obtained from peripheral blood or thyroid tissue (not recorded which). The chain recombines TRBV14 with TRBJ1-6; TRBD1 agrees at 10 bases. The receptor's source is an adult man with Graves' hyperthyroidism. CDR3 amino acids: CASSQTRDRGNSPLHF. The CDR3 nucleotides read TGTGCCAGCAGCCAAACCAGGGACAGGGGTAATTCACCCCTCCACTTT.